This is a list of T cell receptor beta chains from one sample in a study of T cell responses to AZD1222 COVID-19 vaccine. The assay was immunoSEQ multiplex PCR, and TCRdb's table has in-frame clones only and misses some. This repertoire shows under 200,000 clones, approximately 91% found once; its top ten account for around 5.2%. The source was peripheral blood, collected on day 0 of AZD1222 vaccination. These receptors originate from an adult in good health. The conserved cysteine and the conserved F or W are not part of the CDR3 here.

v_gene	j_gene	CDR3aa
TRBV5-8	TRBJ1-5	ASSFLGGGQPQH
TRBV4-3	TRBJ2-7	ASSQGPPGLAGEKPYEQY
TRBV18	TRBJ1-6	ASSPTENNSPLH
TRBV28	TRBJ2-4	ASSFGGTKNIQY
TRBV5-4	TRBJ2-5	ASSFPGQETQY
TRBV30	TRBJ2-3	AWSVGVLADTDTQY
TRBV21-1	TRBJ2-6	ASSNPGANVLT
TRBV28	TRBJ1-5	ASQRLGDQPQH
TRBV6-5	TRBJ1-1	ASITPPGRESEAF
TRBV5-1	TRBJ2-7	ASSGGGTNTYEQY
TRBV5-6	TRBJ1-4	ASSLAGRGKLF
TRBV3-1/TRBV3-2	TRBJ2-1	ASSQVGIGTNEQF
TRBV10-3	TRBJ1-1	AISEKDRGNTEAF
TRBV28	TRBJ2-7	ASSSPMRYSYEQY
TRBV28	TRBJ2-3	ASSKTLSGRDTDTQY
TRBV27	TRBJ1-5	ASRRSVSNQPQH
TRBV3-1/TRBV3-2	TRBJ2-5	ASSQVGTQY
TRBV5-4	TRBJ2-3	ASSLPGVTDTQY
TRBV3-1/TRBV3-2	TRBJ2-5	ASSQRSQETQY
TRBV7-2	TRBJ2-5	ASSLERGRETQY
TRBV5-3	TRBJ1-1	ARSLNRSNTEAF
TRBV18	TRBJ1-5	ASSQGNQPQH
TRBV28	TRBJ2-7	ASSFSGRVPYEQY
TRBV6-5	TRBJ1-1	ASSYGGSVGTEAF
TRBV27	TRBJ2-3	ASSYGTSNTDTQY
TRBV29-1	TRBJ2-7	SVEAPGLARYGQY
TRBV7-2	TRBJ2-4	ASSLAQGVKNIQY
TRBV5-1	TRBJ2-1	ASSLGTGGNEQF
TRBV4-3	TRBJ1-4	ASSQGPGGTNEKLF
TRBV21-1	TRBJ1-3	ASSKRFGSGNGNTIY
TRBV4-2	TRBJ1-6	ASSQDGPLH
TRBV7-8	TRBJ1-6	AGRSSYNSPLH